This T cell receptor (beta chain) came from a study of blood T cell repertoires in COVID-19. Turning to the study itself: T cells, B-cell-depleted T cells, or PBMCs provided the cDNA or gDNA that served as material.

The authors' processing: How many nucleated cells were present was estimated from reference gene primer amplification. The data were produced by immunoSEQ multiplex PCR, yet TCRdb's version contains in-frame clones alone and is incomplete. From that table come the V and J calls and clone size; the DNA was used to work out D and trimming. The sample shows approximately 300,000 clones, 80% to 90% of them seen only once. The sequenced sample was peripheral blood. This receptor was identified in a woman aged 50 to 60 with acute or convalescent COVID-19.

CDR3 in DNA: TGTGCCAGGCCCGTGGACAGAAACTATGGCTACACCTTC. Translated: CARPVDRNYGYTF. The chain is built from TRBV21-1 and TRBJ1-2; the table's D call of TRBD1 was not tested on the DNA. TRBV21-1 is recorded as a pseudogene. The CDR3 consists of 13 residues.